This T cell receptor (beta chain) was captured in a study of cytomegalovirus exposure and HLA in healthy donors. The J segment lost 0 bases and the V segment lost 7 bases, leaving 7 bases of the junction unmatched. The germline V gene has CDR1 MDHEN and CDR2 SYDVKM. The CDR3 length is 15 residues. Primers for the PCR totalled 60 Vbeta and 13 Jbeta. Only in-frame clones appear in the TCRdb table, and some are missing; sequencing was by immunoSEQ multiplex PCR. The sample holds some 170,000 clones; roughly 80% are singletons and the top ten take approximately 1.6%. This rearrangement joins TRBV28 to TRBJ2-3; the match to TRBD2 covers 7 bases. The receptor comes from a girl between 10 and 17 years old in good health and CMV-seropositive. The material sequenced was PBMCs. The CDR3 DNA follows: TGTGCCAGCACACAACTAGCGACTAGCACAGATACGCAGTATTTT. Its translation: CASTQLATSTDTQYF. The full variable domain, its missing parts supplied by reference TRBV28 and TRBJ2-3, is DVKVTQSSRYLVKRTGEKVFLECVQDMDHENMFWYRQDPGLGLRLIYFSYDVKMKEKGDIPEGYSVSREKKERFSLILESASTNQTSMYLCASTQLATSTDTQYFGPGTRLTVL.